This T cell receptor (beta chain) came from a study of T cell repertoires in cytomegalovirus infection. TCRdb ran MiXCR on the reads and lists one entry per CDR3 protein. The data hold 500,000 to 600,000 distinct CDR3 sequences, with 16% observed a single time. CDR3 size: 12 residues. V dropped 2 bases and J dropped 5 bases, with 10 bases sitting between them. In germline, CDR1 is DFQATT, CDR2 SNEGSKA (reference sequence). The chain joins TRBV20-1 to TRBJ2-7, with D maybe TRBD2 (6 bases). Source material: CD8+ T cells from PBMCs. This sequence originates from a human donor in good health (CMV status not recorded). Some clones in this sample may be carry-over from other donors' samples. The CDR3 here is CSARSQRDEQYF. DNA of the CDR3: TGCAGTGCTAGAAGCCAGCGGGACGAGCAGTACTTC.